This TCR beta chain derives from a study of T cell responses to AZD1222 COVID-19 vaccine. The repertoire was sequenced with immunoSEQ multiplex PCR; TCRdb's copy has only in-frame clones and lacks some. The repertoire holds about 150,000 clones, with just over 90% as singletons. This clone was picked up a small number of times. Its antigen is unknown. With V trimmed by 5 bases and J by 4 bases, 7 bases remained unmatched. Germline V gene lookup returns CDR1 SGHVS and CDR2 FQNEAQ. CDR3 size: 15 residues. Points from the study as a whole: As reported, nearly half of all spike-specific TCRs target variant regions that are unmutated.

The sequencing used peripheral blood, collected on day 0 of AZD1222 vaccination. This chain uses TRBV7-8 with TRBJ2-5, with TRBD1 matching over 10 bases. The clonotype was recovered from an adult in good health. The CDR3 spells CASSLTGQGRETQYF. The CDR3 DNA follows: TGTGCCAGCAGCCTAACGGGACAGGGGCGAGAGACCCAGTACTTC.